This is a list of T cell receptor beta chains from one sample in a study of blood T cell repertoires in COVID-19. The table came from immunoSEQ multiplex PCR; TCRdb's copy has only in-frame clones and leaves some out. The sample comprises 150,000 to 200,000 clones, roughly nine tenths of which are singletons, and 20% to 25% rests with the top ten. Specimen: peripheral blood. All receptors come from a man aged 55 to 70 with active or convalescent COVID-19. CDR3s include the opening cysteine and the closing phenylalanine or tryptophan. A D gene is named only where the DNA matches it firmly. Clone size appears in some rows only: once, few, many, or a class for an expanded clone.

-,-,TRBJ2-5,TRBV21-1,TGTGCCAGCAGCAAAGAAAGTAGCGGGTGCGAGACCCAGTACTTC,CASSKESSGCETQYF
TRBD1,-,TRBJ1-2,TRBV5-1,TGCGCCAGCAGCTTGTCCGGGACAGGGGGCGAAAGCTACACCTTC,CASSLSGTGGESYTF
-,-,TRBJ2-5,TRBV2,TGTGCCAGCATGCTGAGGGTGAGGGAGACCCAGTACTTC,CASMLRVRETQYF
TRBD2,-,TRBJ2-1,TRBV19,TGTGCCAGTAGTACCACTAGCGGCCCCGAGCTCGGGGAGCAGTTCTTC,CASSTTSGPELGEQFF
-,-,TRBJ2-1,TRBV7-3,TGTGCCAGCAGGTTTTACAGGTGGCCTTACAATGAGCAGTTCTTC,CASRFYRWPYNEQFF
-,-,TRBJ2-5,TRBV5-1,TGCGCCAGCAGCTTGGCCGACAACCAACAAGAGACCCAGTACTTC,CASSLADNQQETQYF
-,once,TRBJ1-3,TRBV4-1,TGCGCCAGCAGCCAAGAATCACCAGGGCCAACTGGAAACACCATATATTTT,CASSQESPGPTGNTIYF
TRBD2,once,TRBJ2-3,TRBV9,TGTGCCAGCAGCGTAGGTAATAGCGGGGGGTCAGATACGCAGTATTTT,CASSVGNSGGSDTQYF
-,-,TRBJ2-1,TRBV7-9,TGTGCCAGCAGCTTAGGGGGTAGGGGGATCAATGAGCAGTTCTTC,CASSLGGRGINEQFF
TRBD1,-,TRBJ1-2,TRBV2,TGTGCCAGCAGTGCGGGACAGGGTTTAGCTAACTATGGCTACACCTTC,CASSAGQGLANYGYTF
TRBD1,-,TRBJ2-5,TRBV6-5,TGTGCCAGCGCCCAGACAGGGGGCCAAGAGACCCAGTACTTC,CASAQTGGQETQYF
TRBD2,-,TRBJ2-1,TRBV18,TGTGCCAGCTCACCATCCCGACTAGCGGGGGGAGAGGAGCAGTTCTTC,CASSPSRLAGGEEQFF
TRBD1,few,TRBJ2-2,TRBV6-1,TGTGCCAGCAGTGACGCGAGGGGGCGCACCGGGGAGCTGTTTTTT,CASSDARGRTGELFF
TRBD2,-,TRBJ2-3,TRBV24-1,TGTGCCACCAGCACTAGCGGGGGGGCTGGGGATACGCAGTATTTT,CATSTSGGAGDTQYF
-,few,TRBJ1-2,TRBV4-1,TGCGCCAGCAGCCAAGTAGGGGGTAACTATGGCTACACCTTC,CASSQVGGNYGYTF
TRBD1,-,TRBJ1-1,TRBV6-4,TGTGCCAGCAGTAACGAACAGGGGACTGAAGCTTTCTTT,CASSNEQGTEAFF
-,once,TRBJ1-5,TRBV7-9,TGTGCCAGCAGCTTAAGTCCTCAGGGTAAAGGGAATCAGCCCCAGCATTTT,CASSLSPQGKGNQPQHF
TRBD2,few,TRBJ2-1,TRBV19,TGTGCCAGTAGTGAGTTGACTAGCGGGGTAGGCGATGAGCAGTTCTTC,CASSELTSGVGDEQFF
-,-,TRBJ2-1,TRBV18,TGTGCCAGCTCACCACCGAGCCGGGTACGGGAGCAGTTCTTC,CASSPPSRVREQFF
-,-,TRBJ2-1,TRBV5-1,TGCGCCAGCAGCTTGGAGGCGGTAGCTAGTACGCAGTTCTTC,CASSLEAVASTQFF
TRBD2,-,TRBJ2-5,TRBV2,TGTGCCAGCAGTGGACTAGCGGGACAAGAGACCCAGTACTTC,CASSGLAGQETQYF
-,-,TRBJ1-5,TRBV19,TGTGCCAGTAGTAAAGGGGCAGGACAACAGCCCCAGCATTTT,CASSKGAGQQPQHF
-,-,TRBJ2-3,TRBV6-5,TGTGCCAGCAGTTACCTAGCACCTGCGGCTACGCAGTATTTT,CASSYLAPAATQYF
TRBD2,once,TRBJ2-1,TRBV9,TGTGCCACGGGACTAGCGGGGGGGAATGAGCAGTTCTTC,CATGLAGGNEQFF
TRBD1,few,TRBJ2-7,TRBV5-1,TGCGCCAGCAGCCCCGGGACAGGGGTTCGAGAGCAGTACTTC,CASSPGTGVREQYF
TRBD1,-,TRBJ1-2,TRBV19,TGTGCCAGTAGAGGGACAGGGGGCGGAGGTGGCTACACCTTC,CASRGTGGGGGYTF
TRBD2,-,TRBJ2-1,TRBV18,TGTGCCAGCTCACTGGGACTAGCGACCAATGAGCAGTTCTTC,CASSLGLATNEQFF
-,-,TRBJ1-4,TRBV18,TGTGCCAGCTCCCCAACAGGGAGAGAGGTCGAAAAACTGTTTTTT,CASSPTGREVEKLFF
TRBD2,-,TRBJ2-5,TRBV2,TGTGCCAGCAGTCTAGGACTAGCGGGGAAAGAGACCCAGTACTTC,CASSLGLAGKETQYF
-,-,TRBJ1-1,TRBV6-6,TGTGCCAGCAGCCTCTACACTGAAGCTTTCTTT,CASSLYTEAFF
-,few,TRBJ1-2,TRBV21-1,TGTGCCAGCAGCAAATACGACAGGAAAGCTAACTATGGCTACACCTTC,CASSKYDRKANYGYTF
TRBD1,-,TRBJ1-1,TRBV5-6,TGTGCCAGCAGACGGGACAGTGCTGAAGCTTTCTTT,CASRRDSAEAFF
TRBD2,-,TRBJ2-5,TRBV5-5,TGTGCCAGCAGCGATACTAGCGGGGGTGAGACCCAGTACTTC,CASSDTSGGETQYF
-,-,TRBJ1-2,TRBV25-1,TGTGCCAGCAGCAAGGGGGATAACTATGGCTACACCTTC,CASSKGDNYGYTF
TRBD1,-,TRBJ1-6,TRBV6-5,TGTGCCAGCAGTTACTCTGGACAGGGGGCTAATTCACCCCTCCACTTT,CASSYSGQGANSPLHF
TRBD1,once,TRBJ1-2,TRBV29-1,TGCAGCGTTGGGGCAGGGGGGCGCGGCTACACCTTC,CSVGAGGRGYTF
-,-,TRBJ2-7,TRBV2,TGTGCCAGCCGGCTTAGGGACTTCACCTACGAGCAGTACTTC,CASRLRDFTYEQYF
TRBD1,once,TRBJ1-1,TRBV6-5,TGTGCCAGCAGTTACGGGACAGGAGGAGCTGAAGCTTTCTTT,CASSYGTGGAEAFF
-,-,TRBJ1-5,TRBV21-1,TGTGCCAGCAGCAAAGGCAGGGTCGATCAGCCCCAGCATTTT,CASSKGRVDQPQHF
-,once,TRBJ1-3,TRBV7-2,TGTGCCAGCAGCTTAGATGTTGGGGCGCGGGGAAACACCATATATTTT,CASSLDVGARGNTIYF
-,-,TRBJ2-3,TRBV15,TGTGCCACCCGGCGGGGATCCGATACGCAGTATTTT,CATRRGSDTQYF
-,-,TRBJ1-2,TRBV12-3/TRBV12-4,TGTGCCAGCAGGCCTACCCAGGGTTTCGGCTACACCTTC,CASRPTQGFGYTF
-,-,TRBJ1-2,TRBV27,TGTGCCAGCCGTCCGGCATCAGGGCCGGGCTATGGCTACACCTTC,CASRPASGPGYGYTF
-,once,TRBJ2-5,TRBV18,TGTGCCAGCTCACAGGAGGGGCAGGAGACCCAGTACTTC,CASSQEGQETQYF
-,-,TRBJ1-2,TRBV24-1,TGTGCCACCAGTGATGCCGGGAGTAACTATGGCTACACCTTC,CATSDAGSNYGYTF
-,-,TRBJ1-3,TRBV5-1,TGCGCCAGCAGCTTGTGGACGGGAGGCTCGGGAAACACCATATATTTT,CASSLWTGGSGNTIYF
-,-,TRBJ2-7,TRBV6-5,TGTGCCAGCAGTTACTCGAACAGGGAAGTTTACGAGCAGTACTTC,CASSYSNREVYEQYF
-,-,TRBJ2-1,TRBV3-1/TRBV3-2,TGTGCCAGCAGCCAAGAGACAGGATCCTACAATGAGCAGTTCTTC,CASSQETGSYNEQFF
TRBD1,-,TRBJ1-4,TRBV7-9,TGTGCCAGCAGCCAACCGACAGGGGGCAGTTATGAAAAACTGTTTTTT,CASSQPTGGSYEKLFF
TRBD1,-,TRBJ2-1,TRBV11-1,TGTGCCAGCAGCTTTAACCAGGGGGCAGGGTACAATGAGCAGTTCTTC,CASSFNQGAGYNEQFF
-,-,TRBJ2-7,TRBV7-9,TGTGCCAGCAGCCCCCCGGGGGTTGACTACGAGCAGTACTTC,CASSPPGVDYEQYF
-,once,TRBJ1-2,TRBV29-1,TGCAGCGCCACTCAGGGGCGCAGCTATGGCTACACCTTC,CSATQGRSYGYTF
TRBD1,once,TRBJ2-2,TRBV5-6,TGTGCCAGCAGCTTACCCGGGACAGGGAACACCGGGGAGCTGTTTTTT,CASSLPGTGNTGELFF
TRBD1,-,TRBJ1-6,TRBV4-1,TGCGCCAGCAGCACTTACAGGGGCTCTAATTCACCCCTCCACTTT,CASSTYRGSNSPLHF
TRBD1,-,TRBJ2-5,TRBV5-4,TGTGCCAGCAGCTTGGACGGGACAGGGGTGCAGACCCAGTACTTC,CASSLDGTGVQTQYF
TRBD1,-,TRBJ1-6,TRBV3-1/TRBV3-2,TGTGCCAGCAGCCAAAATTTCTGGTCAGGGGGCCGCTCACCCCTCCACTTT,CASSQNFWSGGRSPLHF
TRBD1,-,TRBJ2-7,TRBV9,TGTGCCAGCGGACAGGGAGCATCCTACGAGCAGTACTTC,CASGQGASYEQYF
-,-,TRBJ1-1,TRBV24-1,TGTGCCACCAGTGACCCAGGGGTCACTGAAGCTTTCTTT,CATSDPGVTEAFF
TRBD2,-,TRBJ2-7,TRBV3-1/TRBV3-2,TGTGCCAGCAGACTTAGCGGGACACCACCCTACGAGCAGTACTTC,CASRLSGTPPYEQYF